This T cell receptor beta chain was identified in a study of cytomegalovirus exposure and HLA in healthy donors. Points from the study as a whole: A previous analysis found most TCR beta V segments productive roughly 90% or roughly 30% of the time. CMV serostatus alone was available as immune exposure information. A link between a missense DCLRE1C variant and TCR beta V- and J-gene trimming emerged from a later analysis. Presence/absence comparisons presumed near-even sequencing depth among donors.

As concerns this clone: What it binds is not known.

After removal of 4 bases from V and 1 base from J, the junction contained 4 bases not matched to a gene. The CDR3 runs 16 residues. Per germline, CDR1 SEHNR and CDR2 FQNEAQ (reference sequence). Primers included in the PCR were 60 Vbeta and 13 Jbeta primers. This table comes from immunoSEQ multiplex PCR, and its TCRdb copy is limited to in-frame clones, with some not included. The profile covers some 180,000 clones, with around 82% appearing a single time and roughly 14% taken by the ten largest. The V call is TRBV7-9, the J call TRBJ2-2, with 9 bases matching TRBD1. The sample consisted of PBMCs. This sequence was found in a woman in her 30s in good health and CMV-seropositive. CDR3 bases: TGTGCCAGCAGCTCGCCGGACAGGGGGAACACCGGGGAGCTGTTTTTT. It yields the protein CASSSPDRGNTGELFF.